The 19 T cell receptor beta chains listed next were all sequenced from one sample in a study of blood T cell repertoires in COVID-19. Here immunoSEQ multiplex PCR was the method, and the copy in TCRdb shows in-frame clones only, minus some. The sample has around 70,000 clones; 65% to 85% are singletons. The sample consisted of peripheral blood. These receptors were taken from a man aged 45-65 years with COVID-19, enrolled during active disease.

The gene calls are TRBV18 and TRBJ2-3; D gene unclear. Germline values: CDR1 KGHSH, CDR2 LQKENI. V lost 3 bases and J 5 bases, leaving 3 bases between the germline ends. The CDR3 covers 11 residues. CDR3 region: CASSPGDTQYF. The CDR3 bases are TGTGCCAGCTCACCCGGAGATACGCAGTATTTT.

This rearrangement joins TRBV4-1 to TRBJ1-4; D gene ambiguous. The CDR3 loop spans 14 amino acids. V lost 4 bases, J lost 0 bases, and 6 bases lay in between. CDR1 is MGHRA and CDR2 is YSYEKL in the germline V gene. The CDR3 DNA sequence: TGCGCCAGCAGCCCGTATGCAACTAATGAAAAACTGTTTTTT. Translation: CASSPYATNEKLFF.

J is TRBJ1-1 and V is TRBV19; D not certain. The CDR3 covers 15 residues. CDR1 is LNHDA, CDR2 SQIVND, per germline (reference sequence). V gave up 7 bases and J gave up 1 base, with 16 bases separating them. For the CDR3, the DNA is TGTGCCAGTAAAGTCCACGGAGGAGGGAACACTGAAGCTTTCTTT. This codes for CASKVHGGGNTEAFF.

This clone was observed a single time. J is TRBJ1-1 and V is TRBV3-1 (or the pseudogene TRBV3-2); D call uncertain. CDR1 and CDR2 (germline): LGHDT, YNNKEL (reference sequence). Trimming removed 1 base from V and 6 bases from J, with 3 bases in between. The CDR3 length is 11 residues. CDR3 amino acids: CASSQAAEAFF. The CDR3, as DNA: TGTGCCAGCAGCCAAGCGGCTGAAGCTTTCTTT.

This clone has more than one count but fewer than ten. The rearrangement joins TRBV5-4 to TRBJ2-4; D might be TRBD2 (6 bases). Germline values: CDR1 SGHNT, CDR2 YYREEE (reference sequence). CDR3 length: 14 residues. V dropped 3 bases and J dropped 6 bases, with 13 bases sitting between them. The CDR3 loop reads CASSSWGVANIQYF. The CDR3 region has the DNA TGTGCCAGCAGCTCCTGGGGGGTGGCAAACATTCAGTACTTC.

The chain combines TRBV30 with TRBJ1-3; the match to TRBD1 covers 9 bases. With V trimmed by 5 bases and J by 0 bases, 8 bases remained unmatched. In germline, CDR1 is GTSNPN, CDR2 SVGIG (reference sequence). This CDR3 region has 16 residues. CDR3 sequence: CAWDPGQGTSGNTIYF. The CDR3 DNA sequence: TGTGCCTGGGATCCTGGACAGGGGACCTCTGGAAACACCATATATTTT.

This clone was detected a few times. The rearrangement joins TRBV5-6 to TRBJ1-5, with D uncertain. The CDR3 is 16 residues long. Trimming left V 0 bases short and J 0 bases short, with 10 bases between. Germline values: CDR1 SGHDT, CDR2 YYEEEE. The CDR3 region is CASSLGASSSNQPQHF. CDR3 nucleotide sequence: TGTGCCAGCAGCTTGGGGGCCAGCTCTAGCAATCAGCCCCAGCATTTT.

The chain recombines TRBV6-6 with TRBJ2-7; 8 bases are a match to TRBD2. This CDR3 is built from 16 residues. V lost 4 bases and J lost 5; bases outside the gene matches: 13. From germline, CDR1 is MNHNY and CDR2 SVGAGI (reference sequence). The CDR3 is CASSLSYDGGGDEQYF. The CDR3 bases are TGTGCCAGCAGTTTAAGTTACGACGGGGGGGGAGACGAGCAGTACTTC.

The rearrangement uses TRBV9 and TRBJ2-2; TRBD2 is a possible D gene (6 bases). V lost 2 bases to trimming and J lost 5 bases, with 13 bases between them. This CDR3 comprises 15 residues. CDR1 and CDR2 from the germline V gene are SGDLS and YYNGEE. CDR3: CASSVGGGLTGELFF. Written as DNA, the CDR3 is TGTGCCAGCAGCGTGGGTGGAGGGTTGACCGGGGAGCTGTTTTTT.

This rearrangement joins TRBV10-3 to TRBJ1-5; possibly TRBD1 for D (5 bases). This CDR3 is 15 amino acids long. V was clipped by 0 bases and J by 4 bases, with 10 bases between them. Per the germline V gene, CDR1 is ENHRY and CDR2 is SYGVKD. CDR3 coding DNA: TGTGCCATCAGTGAGTCGCGACAGCTGAATCAGCCCCAGCATTTT. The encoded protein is CAISESRQLNQPQHF.

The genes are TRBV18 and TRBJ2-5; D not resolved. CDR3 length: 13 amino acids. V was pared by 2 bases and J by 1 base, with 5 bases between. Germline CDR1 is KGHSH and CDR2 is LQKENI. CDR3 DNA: TGTGCCAGCTCACCATCACTCCAAGAGACCCAGTACTTC. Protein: CASSPSLQETQYF.

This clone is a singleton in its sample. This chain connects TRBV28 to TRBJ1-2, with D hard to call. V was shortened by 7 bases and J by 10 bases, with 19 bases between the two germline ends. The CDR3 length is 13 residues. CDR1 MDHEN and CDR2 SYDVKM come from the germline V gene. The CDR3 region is CASIPIPGFSYTF. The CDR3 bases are TGTGCCAGCATCCCTATCCCCGGGTTTTCCTACACCTTC.

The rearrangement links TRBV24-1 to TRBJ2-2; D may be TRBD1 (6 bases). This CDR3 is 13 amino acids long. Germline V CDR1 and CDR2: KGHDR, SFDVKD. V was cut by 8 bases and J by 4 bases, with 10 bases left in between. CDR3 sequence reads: CATNDRPTGELFF. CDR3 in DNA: TGTGCCACCAACGACAGGCCCACCGGGGAGCTGTTTTTT.

In DNA form, the CDR3 reads TGTGCCAGCAGGTCGACAGGGGGCTTCAATCAGCCCCAGCATTTT. Encoded protein: CASRSTGGFNQPQHF. The chain employs TRBV6-5 and TRBJ1-5, with 10 bases identical to TRBD1. This CDR3 region has 15 residues. V dropped 6 bases and J dropped 3; count of bases not matched to a gene: 5. The germline V gene has CDR1 MNHEY and CDR2 SVGAGI.

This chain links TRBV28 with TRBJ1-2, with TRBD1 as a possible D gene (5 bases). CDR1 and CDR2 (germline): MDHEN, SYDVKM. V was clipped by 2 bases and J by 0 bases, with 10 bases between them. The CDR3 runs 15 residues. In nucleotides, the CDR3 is TGTGCCAGCAGTTTACCAGGGCAAACTAACTATGGCTACACCTTC. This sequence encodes CASSLPGQTNYGYTF.

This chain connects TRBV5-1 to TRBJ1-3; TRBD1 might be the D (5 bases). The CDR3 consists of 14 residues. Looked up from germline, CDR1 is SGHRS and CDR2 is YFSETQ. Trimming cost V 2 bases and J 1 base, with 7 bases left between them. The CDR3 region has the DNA TGCGCCAGCAGCTTAGGGGCGTCTGGAAACACCATATATTTT. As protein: CASSLGASGNTIYF.

The CDR3: CASSQMGPGLGLYF. For the CDR3, the DNA is TGCGCCAGCAGCCAGATGGGACCGGGACTGGGCCTGTATTTT. The chain has TRBV4-1 and TRBJ2-3; perhaps TRBD2 as D (6 bases). CDR3 size: 14 residues. The V gene's germline CDR1 is MGHRA and CDR2 YSYEKL. Trimming shortened V by 3 bases and J by 14 bases, and 21 bases separated the two germline ends.

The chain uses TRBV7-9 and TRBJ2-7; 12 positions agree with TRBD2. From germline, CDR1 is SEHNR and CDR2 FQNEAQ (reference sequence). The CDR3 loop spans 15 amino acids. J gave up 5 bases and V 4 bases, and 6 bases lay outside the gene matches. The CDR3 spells CASSYRLAGADEQYF. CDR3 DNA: TGTGCCAGCAGCTATCGACTAGCGGGAGCGGACGAGCAGTACTTC.

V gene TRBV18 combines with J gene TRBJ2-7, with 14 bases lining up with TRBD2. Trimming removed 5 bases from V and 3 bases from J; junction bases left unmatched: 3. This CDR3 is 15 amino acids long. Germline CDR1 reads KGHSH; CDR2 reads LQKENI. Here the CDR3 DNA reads TGTGCCAGCTCAACGGGACTAGCGGGAGTCTACGAGCAGTACTTC. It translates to CASSTGLAGVYEQYF.